The T cell receptor beta chain under discussion was sequenced for a study of breast tumors, draining lymph nodes, adjacent tissues. This clonotype was recorded at least ten times. No antigen is known for it. Study-wide results and limits: Luminal-like breast cancer showed significantly higher tumor–nontumor repertoire similarity than basal-like.

TCRdb redid the calling of the multiplex PCR reads with MiXCR, one entry per CDR3 protein. The data hold about 300,000 distinct CDR3 sequences, with over 30% observed a single time. The CDR3 consists of 13 residues. Germline CDR1 LGHDT, CDR2 YNNKEL (reference sequence). Trimming took 4 bases from V and 8 from J, leaving 13 bases between them. Axillary draining lymph nodes of breast cancer patients supplied the node samples. The chain has TRBV3-1 and TRBJ2-3; D may be TRBD1 (6 bases). This TCR was recovered from a female donor with breast cancer. Some clones in this sample may be carry-over from other donors' samples. Specimen: axillary lymph node tissue. CDR3 in amino acids: CASSPGTQSTQYF. CDR3 bases: TGTGCCAGCAGCCCGGGGACACAAAGTACGCAGTATTTT.